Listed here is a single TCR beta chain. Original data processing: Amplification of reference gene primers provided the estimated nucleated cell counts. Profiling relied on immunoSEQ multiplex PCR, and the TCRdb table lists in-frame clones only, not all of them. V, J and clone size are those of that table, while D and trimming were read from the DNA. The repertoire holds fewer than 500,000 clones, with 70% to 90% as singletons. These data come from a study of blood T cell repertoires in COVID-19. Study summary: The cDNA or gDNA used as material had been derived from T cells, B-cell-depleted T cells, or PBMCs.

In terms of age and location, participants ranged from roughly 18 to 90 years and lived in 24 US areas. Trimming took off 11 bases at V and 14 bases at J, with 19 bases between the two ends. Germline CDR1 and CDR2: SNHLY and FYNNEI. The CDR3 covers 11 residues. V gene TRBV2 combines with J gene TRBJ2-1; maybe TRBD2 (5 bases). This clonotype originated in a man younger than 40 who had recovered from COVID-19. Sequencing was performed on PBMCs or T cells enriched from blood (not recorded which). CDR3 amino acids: CAGVDGDGKFF. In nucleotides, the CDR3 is TGTGCCGGCGTTGACGGGGATGGAAAGTTCTTC. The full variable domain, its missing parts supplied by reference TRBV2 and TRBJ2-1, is EPEVTQTPSHQVTQMGQEVILRCVPISNHLYFYWYRQILGQKVEFLVSFYNNEISEKSEIFDDQFSVERPDGSNFTLKIRSTKLEDSAMYFCAGVDGDGKFFGPGTRLTVL.